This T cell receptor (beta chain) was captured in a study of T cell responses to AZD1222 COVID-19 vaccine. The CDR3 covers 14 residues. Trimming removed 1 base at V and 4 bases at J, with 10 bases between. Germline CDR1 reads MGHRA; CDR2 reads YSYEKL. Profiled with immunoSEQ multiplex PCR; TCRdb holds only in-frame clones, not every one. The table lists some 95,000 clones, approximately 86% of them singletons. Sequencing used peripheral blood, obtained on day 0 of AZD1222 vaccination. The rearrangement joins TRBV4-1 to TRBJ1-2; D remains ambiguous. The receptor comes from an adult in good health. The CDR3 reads CASSQVDNFYGYTF. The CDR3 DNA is TGCGCCAGCAGCCAAGTCGACAACTTCTATGGCTACACCTTC.